Listed below are T cell receptor beta chains from one sample, sequenced in a study of blood T cell repertoires in COVID-19. TCRdb's copy holds only in-frame clones and misses some; the assay was immunoSEQ multiplex PCR. The sample has roughly 200,000 clones; 80% to 90% are singletons. The material sequenced was PBMCs or T cells enriched from blood (not recorded which). These receptors were collected from a woman in her forties with acute COVID-19. Both conserved end residues are part of each CDR3. A D gene is named only where the DNA matches it firmly. Size is omitted from some rows. Given values are once, few, many or a class for expanded clones.

TRBV7-7	TRBJ1-1	-	-	13	TGTGCTAGCAGCGAGGACATTAACACTGAAGCTTTCTTT	CASSEDINTEAFF
TRBV7-3	TRBJ1-2	-	-	13	TGTGCCAGCAGCTCCGACAGCTTCTATGGCTACACCTTC	CASSSDSFYGYTF
TRBV9	TRBJ1-6	-	-	17	TGTGCCAGCAGCGTAGTCTCGGACGGGACACCCAATTCACCCCTCCACTTT	CASSVVSDGTPNSPLHF
TRBV19	TRBJ1-1	-	-	13	TGTGCCTCGGCCCCCCGGGGGACGACTGAAGCTTTCTTT	CASAPRGTTEAFF
TRBV2	TRBJ1-3	-	-	16	TGTGCCAGCAGCGGACAGAACTCCTACTCTGGAAACACCATATATTTT	CASSGQNSYSGNTIYF
TRBV19	TRBJ1-2	TRBD1	-	16	TGTGCCAGTAGTAGGGACCCGGGACAGGGGTTCCATGGCTACACCTTC	CASSRDPGQGFHGYTF
TRBV4-1	TRBJ1-1	-	-	16	TGCGCCAGCAGCCAAGTAGCTCCGGCCCGCCGGGCTGAAGCTTTCTTT	CASSQVAPARRAEAFF
TRBV11-3	TRBJ2-1	-	-	13	TGTGCCAGCAGCTTAGATCGGTACAATGAGCAGTTCTTC	CASSLDRYNEQFF
TRBV6-1	TRBJ1-3	TRBD1	-	15	TGTGCCAGCAGTGAAGGGACAGGGATAGGGTACACCATATATTTT	CASSEGTGIGYTIYF
TRBV6-4	TRBJ2-6	TRBD1	-	19	TGTGCCAGCAGTGGGGGACCGGGACAGGGGGCGCCTGGGGCCAACGTCCTGACTTTC	CASSGGPGQGAPGANVLTF
TRBV3-1/TRBV3-2	TRBJ1-1	TRBD1	-	14	TGTGCCAGCAGGGGGACAGGGGGGACGTACGAAGCTTTCTTT	CASRGTGGTYEAFF
TRBV6-5	TRBJ1-5	-	once	15	TGTGCCAGCAGTTACTCGAGCGGGGGCAATCAGCCCCAGCATTTT	CASSYSSGGNQPQHF
TRBV4-3	TRBJ2-1	TRBD2	-	16	TGCGCCAGCAGCCTATACCTAGCGGGGGGGGACAATGAGCAGTTCTTC	CASSLYLAGGDNEQFF
TRBV5-1	TRBJ2-5	-	-	15	TGCGCCAGCAGCTTGCAGGGTGGGTCCCAAGAGACCCAGTACTTC	CASSLQGGSQETQYF
TRBV7-2	TRBJ1-4	-	-	14	TGTGCCAGCAGCTATCCGGGGGGGGATGAAAAACTGTTTTTT	CASSYPGGDEKLFF
TRBV28	TRBJ1-4	-	once	16	TGTGCCAGCAGTTATCAAGACGACACAACTAATGAAAAACTGTTTTTT	CASSYQDDTTNEKLFF
TRBV5-5	TRBJ1-2	-	-	15	TGTGCCAGCAGCTTAATGACACATTCTAACTATGGCTACACCTTC	CASSLMTHSNYGYTF
TRBV12-3/TRBV12-4	TRBJ1-1	-	-	13	TGTGCCAGCAGTCCGTCGATCGACAGGGAAGCTTTCTTT	CASSPSIDREAFF
TRBV9	TRBJ2-1	TRBD2	-	17	TGTGCCAGCAGCGTAGGTGGGCGGGGGGCTACCTACAATGAGCAGTTCTTC	CASSVGGRGATYNEQFF
TRBV2	TRBJ1-2	TRBD1	-	14	TGTGCCAGCAGTGAACCGGGACAGGGTGGCGGCTACACCTTC	CASSEPGQGGGYTF
TRBV6-5	TRBJ2-3	TRBD2	-	14	TGTGCCAGCAGGCCCGGGGGGAGTGCAGATACGCAGTATTTT	CASRPGGSADTQYF
TRBV4-3	TRBJ1-2	TRBD1	-	15	TGCGCCAGCAGCCACCTAGACAGGGTCTCCTATGGCTACACCTTC	CASSHLDRVSYGYTF
TRBV24-1	TRBJ1-2	-	-	14	TGTGCCACCAGTGACGCCGCGGTTTACTATGGCTACACCTTC	CATSDAAVYYGYTF
TRBV15	TRBJ1-5	-	-	15	TGTGCCACCAGCAGAGCTCACCAGTGGAATCAGCCCCAGCATTTT	CATSRAHQWNQPQHF
TRBV6-4	TRBJ1-2	TRBD1	-	13	TGTGCCAGCAGTCCACAGGGGAACTATGGCTACACCTTC	CASSPQGNYGYTF
TRBV30	TRBJ2-3	TRBD1	-	13	TGTGCCTGGAACCAGGACAGGGGGCAATCCCCGTATTTT	CAWNQDRGQSPYF